This paragraph covers one TCR beta chain sequence. These data come from a study of OX40 agonist ivuxolimab in advanced cancers. Using immunoSEQ multiplex PCR, the repertoire was profiled, and TCRdb retains in-frame clones only, with some absent. This repertoire shows roughly 40,000 clones, around 89% found once; its top ten account for about a sixth. This CDR3 is 14 amino acids long. The germline CDR1 and CDR2 sequences are SGHTS and YDEGEE. Trimming pared 0 bases from V and 3 bases from J, leaving 6 bases between. The sample was CD4+ or CD8+ T cells sorted from blood, taken in a trial of the OX40 agonist ivuxolimab. The chain recombines TRBV5-8 with TRBJ2-2; D unresolved. The receptor was isolated from an adult with an advanced solid tumor such as melanoma, head and neck, liver or kidney cancer. Here the CDR3 reads CASSLATYTGELFF. The CDR3 DNA is TGTGCCAGCAGCTTGGCGACCTACACCGGGGAGCTGTTTTTT.